The 17 T cell receptor beta chains below all came from one sample that was sequenced in a study of blood T cells in healthy people across ages. The second PCR ran roughly 6 to 12 cycles with a sample-barcoded 5' primer and J-beta primers. TCRdb called the 5' RACE reads again in MiXCR, with one record for every CDR3 protein. Of 540,000 or so distinct CDR3 sequences in the sample, 40% to 55% were seen once. Sequences were obtained from blood. Every receptor here comes from a man aged 80 or over in good health.

This clonotype has only one observation. A read error is possible here, since a much larger clone lies one base away. Here the CDR3 reads CASSPMGNEQYF. The CDR3 nucleotides read TGTGCCAGCAGTCCGATGGGCAATGAGCAGTACTTC. This chain links TRBV27 with TRBJ2-7; D remains ambiguous. This CDR3 region has 12 residues. CDR1 is MNHEY and CDR2 is SMNVEV in the germline V gene (reference sequence). The V end lost 5 bases, the J end lost 7 bases, and 12 bases lay between the germline ends.

The chain couples TRBV3-1 to TRBJ2-3; D perhaps matches TRBD2 (6 bases). The CDR3 has 18 amino acids. The germline V gene has CDR1 LGHDT and CDR2 YNNKEL (reference sequence). The germline V and J ends were trimmed by 2 bases and 3 bases, with 21 bases remaining between them. The CDR3 DNA sequence: TGTGCCAGCAGCCAAAGCCCCCACCCCGGGACTCTTACAGATACGCAGTATTTT. Translation: CASSQSPHPGTLTDTQYF.

The table lists this clonotype with a count of one. The rearrangement uses TRBV29-1 and TRBJ2-3, with TRBD2 matching over 13 bases. V trimming: 6 bases; J trimming: 4 bases; junction bases outside the gene matches: 19. Germline CDR1 reads SQVTM; CDR2 reads ANQGSEA. The CDR3 is made up of 19 amino acids. CDR3 nucleotides: TGCAGCGTGGGACGGACTAGCGGGAGAAGTCATTCTAACTCAGATACGCAGTATTTT. Protein: CSVGRTSGRSHSNSDTQYF.

In its sample, this clonotype was seen a few times. Germline and junction disagree at one end, which may indicate a read error. The V gene is TRBV10-3, the J gene TRBJ2-7; 7 bases fit TRBD2. The V gene's germline CDR1 is ENHRY and CDR2 SYGVKD. The CDR3 totals 18 residues. The CDR3 DNA is TGTGCCATCAGTGACCGTAGTTTTGGCGGGAGTAGGTCCTCCGAGCAGTACTTC. Amino acid sequence: CAISDRSFGGSRSSEQYF.

This clonotype has a count of ten or more. The chain uses TRBV6-6 and TRBJ2-5; 9 positions match TRBD1. The germline gives CDR1 MNHNY, CDR2 SVGAGI (reference sequence). The CDR3 runs 14 residues. The junction had 6 bases not matched to a gene; V was cut back by 5 bases and J by 5 bases. The CDR3, as DNA: TGTGCCAGCAGTCCTACAGGGGGCGGGGAGACCCAGTACTTC. Translating gives CASSPTGGGETQYF.

This clonotype came up a few times. The chain couples TRBV7-2 to TRBJ1-6; no reliable D call. CDR3 size: 14 residues. The germline gives CDR1 SGHTA, CDR2 FQGNSA. Trimming cost V 4 bases and J 7 bases, with 11 bases left between them. The CDR3 here is CASSSGPSNSPLHF. The CDR3 region has the DNA TGTGCCAGCAGCTCCGGGCCATCCAATTCACCCCTCCACTTT.

The V gene is TRBV9, the J gene TRBJ1-2, with D possibly being TRBD1 (6 bases). This CDR3 spans 13 amino acids. The germline CDR1 and CDR2 sequences are SGDLS and YYNGEE. Trimming cost V 3 bases and J 6 bases, with 12 bases left between them. In nucleotides, the CDR3 is TGTGCCAGCAGCGCCGGGACAACTAATGGCTACACCTTC. This translates into CASSAGTTNGYTF.

This chain links TRBV5-1 with TRBJ2-5; 11 positions agree with TRBD2. The CDR3 is made up of 16 amino acids. V lost 2 bases to trimming and J lost 4 bases; unmatched junction nucleotides: 7. The V gene's germline CDR1 is SGHRS and CDR2 YFSETQ. The CDR3 sequence: CASSFLRGLAGETQYF. The CDR3 nucleotides read TGCGCCAGCAGCTTTCTCAGAGGACTAGCGGGAGAGACCCAGTACTTC. The full variable domain, its missing parts supplied by reference TRBV5-1 and TRBJ2-5, is KAGVTQTPRYLIKTRGQQVTLSCSPISGHRSVSWYQQTPGQGLQFLFEYFSETQRNKGNFPGRFSGRQFSNSRSEMNVSTLELGDSALYLCASSFLRGLAGETQYFGPGTRLLVL.

Only a few counts were recorded for this clonotype. The chain recombines TRBV6-2 or TRBV6-3 with TRBJ2-1; 9 nucleotides line up with TRBD2. The CDR3 spans 19 residues. Germline V gene data show CDR1 as MNHEY and CDR2 as SVGEGT. Germline trimming cut 4 bases from V and 4 bases from J; bases unmatched to any gene: 17. CDR3 sequence (DNA): TGTGCCAGCAGTTCCCAACAATCCTTAGCGGGAGCGAATTACAATGAGCAGTTCTTC. Translating it yields CASSSQQSLAGANYNEQFF.

The chain employs TRBV28 and TRBJ2-3, with 7 bases that match TRBD1. The V and J ends lost 5 bases and 1 base, in that order; junction bases with no gene match: 12. Per the germline V gene, CDR1 is MDHEN and CDR2 is SYDVKM. The CDR3 extends over 17 amino acids. The CDR3 bases are TGTGCCAGCAGTCCTCCCCGGACAGGACCCCGCACAGATACGCAGTATTTT. Protein sequence: CASSPPRTGPRTDTQYF.

The rearrangement links TRBV6-2 or TRBV6-3 to TRBJ2-1; 8 bases are a match to TRBD1. Germline CDR1 and CDR2: MNHEY and SVGEGT. CDR3 length: 17 residues. The ends lost 5 bases at V and 3 bases at J; junction bases unmatched: 12. The chain's CDR3 is CASSHDRGPGHYNEQFF. The CDR3 DNA sequence: TGTGCCAGCAGTCACGACAGGGGCCCCGGTCACTACAATGAGCAGTTCTTC.

The J gene is TRBJ2-1, the V gene TRBV27; 7 bases fit TRBD1. The CDR3 runs to 16 residues. V dropped 8 bases and J dropped 4; count of bases not matched to a gene: 14. CDR1 is MNHEY and CDR2 is SMNVEV in the germline V gene (reference sequence). The CDR3 here is CASSRAAGGTYNEQFF. CDR3 nucleotide sequence: TGTGCCAGCTCACGCGCGGCAGGGGGTACGTACAATGAGCAGTTCTTC.

The chain couples TRBV6-2 or TRBV6-3 to TRBJ1-4; D not resolved. Germline V gene data show CDR1 as MNHEY and CDR2 as SVGEGT. The V and J ends lost 4 bases and 8 bases respectively, with 14 bases between them. This CDR3 has 14 residues. CDR3 loop: CASSFRPVGEKLFF. DNA for the CDR3: TGTGCCAGCAGTTTCAGACCCGTCGGCGAAAAACTGTTTTTT.

In the case of this clonotype: Compared with germline, one end of the junction differs, possibly owing to a read error. This chain uses TRBV12-3 or TRBV12-4 with TRBJ2-3, with D perhaps given as TRBD1 or TRBD2 (7 bases each). The CDR3 sequence is 16 residues long. This chain's CDR3 is CASSLGGRGRADAQYF. Written as DNA, the CDR3 is TGTGCCAGCAGTTTAGGTGGCAGGGGGAGGGCAGATGCGCAGTATTTT.

This clonotype was seen only a few times. V gene TRBV20-1 combines with J gene TRBJ2-3; possible D gene TRBD2, 6 bases. V lost 0 bases, J lost 1 base, and 14 bases lay in between. CDR1 and CDR2 (germline): DFQATT, SNEGSKA (reference sequence). This CDR3 has 16 amino acids. CDR3 region: CSARDRAGLGTDTQYF. DNA of the CDR3: TGCAGTGCTAGAGATCGAGCGGGCTTAGGCACAGATACGCAGTATTTT.

This chain links TRBV11-1 with TRBJ1-1, with TRBD1 matching 7 bases. This CDR3 is built from 16 residues. The germline V gene has CDR1 SGHAT and CDR2 FQDESV (reference sequence). The V and J ends lost 2 bases and 4 bases, in that order; junction bases with no gene match: 10. CDR3 protein: CASSLSVGTASTEAFF. CDR3 nucleotide sequence: TGTGCCAGCAGCTTAAGCGTTGGGACAGCGAGCACTGAAGCTTTCTTT.

Ten or more counts support this clonotype. The chain couples TRBV7-9 to TRBJ2-4, with TRBD2 as a possible D gene (6 bases). V lost 4 bases and J lost 0, with 16 bases in between. The CDR3 consists of 17 residues. Germline lookup yields CDR1 SEHNR and CDR2 FQNEAQ (reference sequence). The CDR3 region has the DNA TGTGCCAGCAGCTCCAGGGAGGACGGTCTAGCCAAAAACATTCAGTACTTC. It is translated as CASSSREDGLAKNIQYF.